The 23 T cell receptor beta chains reported below all come from one sample, sequenced in a study of vaccination effects on CD4 cells after COVID-19. TCRdb's copy holds only in-frame clones and misses some; the assay was immunoSEQ multiplex PCR. The sample has tens of thousands of clones, 68% seen once. No antigen has been identified for these receptors. Viral peptide pool expansion of antigen-specific CD4+ T cells preceded sequencing in the ViraFEST assay. Once cultured for around 11 days, the cells underwent separation to obtain CD4+ T cells. Negative nucleocapsid antibody tests before and after vaccination confirmed no previous SARS-CoV-2 infection. The material sequenced was CD4+ T cells from PBMCs cultured with HCoV-NL63 spike peptides, taken before COVID-19 vaccination. The source of these receptors is a human donor who received a COVID-19 vaccine.

The V gene is TRBV6-4, the J gene TRBJ2-3; either TRBD1 or TRBD2 may supply D (5 bases each). The CDR3 runs to 14 residues. Trimming left V 5 bases short and J 0 bases short, with 9 bases between. CDR1 and CDR2 (germline): MRHNA, SNTAGT. The CDR3 spells CASSTGRSTDTQYF. In nucleotides, the CDR3 is TGTGCCAGCAGTACGGGGCGCAGCACAGATACGCAGTATTTT.

The chain recombines TRBV6-4 with TRBJ2-1, with 15 bases fitting TRBD2. CDR1 is MRHNA, CDR2 SNTAGT, per germline. CDR3 length equals 14 residues. The ends lost 4 bases at V and 8 bases at J; junction bases unmatched: 0. CDR3 protein: CASSGTSGRDEQFF. The CDR3 coding sequence is TGTGCCAGCAGTGGGACTAGCGGGAGGGATGAGCAGTTCTTC.

This clone was observed a single time. The chain uses TRBV2 and TRBJ2-5; 8 positions agree with TRBD1. The junction had 2 bases not matched to a gene; V was cut back by 6 bases and J by 5 bases. Germline assignment: CDR1 SNHLY and CDR2 FYNNEI. The CDR3 contains 12 residues. CDR3 in amino acids: CASSRGQETQYF. CDR3 sequence (DNA): TGTGCCAGCAGCAGGGGGCAGGAGACCCAGTACTTC.

The V gene is TRBV19, the J gene TRBJ1-4; TRBD1 matches 8 bases. The CDR3 runs 14 residues. J lost 10 bases, V lost 8 bases, and 12 bases had no gene match. The germline V gene encodes CDR1 LNHDA and CDR2 SQIVND (reference sequence). This CDR3 reads CASRPGTGVAKLFF. Here the CDR3 DNA reads TGTGCCAGTCGCCCCGGGACAGGTGTGGCAAAACTGTTTTTT.

The chain recombines TRBV3-1 (or the pseudogene TRBV3-2) with TRBJ1-5; tentatively, D is TRBD1 (5 bases). V was pared by 3 bases and J by 1 base, with 13 bases between. Germline-derived CDR1 and CDR2 are LGHDT and YNNKEL (reference sequence). The CDR3 totals 16 residues. The CDR3: CASSQTGTRSNQPQHF. The CDR3 bases are TGTGCCAGCAGCCAGACCGGGACGAGAAGCAATCAGCCCCAGCATTTT.

The rearrangement links TRBV5-1 to TRBJ1-3, with TRBD1 matching over 7 bases. V gave up 0 bases and J gave up 4 bases; unmatched junction bases: 4. Germline assignment: CDR1 SGHRS and CDR2 YFSETQ. CDR3 size: 15 residues. The CDR3 protein is CASSLEDRSGNTIYF. DNA for the CDR3: TGCGCCAGCAGCTTGGAGGACAGGTCCGGAAACACCATATATTTT.

The V call is TRBV6-1, the J call TRBJ2-7, with D maybe TRBD2 (5 bases). Trimming cost V 2 bases and J 2 bases, with 19 bases left between them. The V gene's germline CDR1 is MNHNS and CDR2 SASEGT. CDR3 length: 17 residues. This CDR3 is CASSELGLEGFAYEQYF. CDR3 DNA: TGTGCCAGCAGTGAACTCGGTTTAGAGGGTTTTGCCTACGAGCAGTACTTC.

The DNA for the CDR3 is TGCGCCAGCAGCTTGTGGTCGGGAGGGACCTACAATGAGCAGTTCTTC. This gives the protein CASSLWSGGTYNEQFF. The rearrangement links TRBV5-1 to TRBJ2-1; 8 bases match TRBD2. CDR1 is SGHRS, CDR2 YFSETQ, per germline. The CDR3 totals 16 residues. Trimming removed 1 base from V and 2 bases from J; junction bases left unmatched: 5.

The J gene is TRBJ2-3, the V gene TRBV5-4; 11 nucleotides agree with TRBD2. Trimming cost V 7 bases and J 4 bases; bases outside gene matches: 8. CDR3 length equals 15 residues. Germline V gene data show CDR1 as SGHNT and CDR2 as YYREEE (reference sequence). CDR3 sequence reads: CASAKTSGVSDTQYF. DNA for the CDR3: TGTGCCAGCGCAAAGACTAGCGGGGTTTCAGATACGCAGTATTTT.

The V gene is TRBV5-1, the J gene TRBJ2-7; TRBD2 matches 7 bases. The V gene's germline CDR1 is SGHRS and CDR2 YFSETQ. The V segment lost 5 bases and the J segment 2 bases; nucleotides outside the gene matches: 4. The CDR3 has 13 amino acids. CDR3 region: CASSDGTTYEQYF. CDR3 sequence (DNA): TGCGCCAGCAGTGATGGGACTACCTACGAGCAGTACTTC.

The rearrangement joins TRBV5-1 to TRBJ2-5, with 10 bases matching TRBD2. The V and J ends lost 3 bases and 4 bases, in that order; junction bases with no gene match: 12. The CDR3 contains 17 residues. Germline V lookup: CDR1 SGHRS, CDR2 YFSETQ. The CDR3 region has the DNA TGCGCCAGCAGCTCGACAGTTTCTAGCGGGAGCGGAGAGACCCAGTACTTC. Residues: CASSSTVSSGSGETQYF. The variable domain in full, with the rest retrieved from reference TRBV5-1 and TRBJ2-5, is KAGVTQTPRYLIKTRGQQVTLSCSPISGHRSVSWYQQTPGQGLQFLFEYFSETQRNKGNFPGRFSGRQFSNSRSEMNVSTLELGDSALYLCASSSTVSSGSGETQYFGPGTRLLVL.

J is TRBJ2-2 and V is TRBV2, with 8 nucleotides matching TRBD2. There are 15 residues in the CDR3. Trimming cost V 8 bases and J 0 bases; bases outside gene matches: 5. Germline values: CDR1 SNHLY, CDR2 FYNNEI. The CDR3 reads CASQSGGANTGELFF. The CDR3 DNA follows: TGTGCCAGCCAGAGCGGGGGTGCGAACACCGGGGAGCTGTTTTTT.

This clone was found a few times. Here the CDR3 reads CASSEGTGGLGYTF. The CDR3 DNA reads TGTGCCAGCAGTGAGGGGACAGGGGGCCTCGGCTACACCTTC. The V call is TRBV6-1, the J call TRBJ1-2; 12 bases are shared with TRBD1. CDR1 and CDR2 (germline): MNHNS, SASEGT. Trimming at V came to 3 bases and at J to 8 bases, leaving 4 bases not matched to a gene. The CDR3 contains 14 residues.

The rearrangement uses TRBV3-1 (or the pseudogene TRBV3-2) and TRBJ2-3; 9 bases align to TRBD2. CDR1 and CDR2 (germline): LGHDT, YNNKEL (reference sequence). This CDR3 spans 15 amino acids. V was pared by 5 bases and J by 0 bases, with 3 bases of the junction left unmatched. CDR3 residues: CASSSSGGSTDTQYF. The CDR3 nucleotides read TGTGCCAGCAGCAGTAGCGGGGGTAGCACAGATACGCAGTATTTT.

The chain recombines TRBV19 with TRBJ1-5, with 9 bases identical to TRBD1. CDR1 is LNHDA and CDR2 is SQIVND in the germline V gene (reference sequence). This CDR3 is built from 15 residues. V lost 6 bases, J lost 7 bases, and 10 bases stayed unmatched. CDR3 DNA sequence: TGTGCCAGTAGACAGGGGGCTGGAAGAGGACAGCCCCAGCATTTT. Encoded protein: CASRQGAGRGQPQHF.

The chain carries TRBV3-1 (or the pseudogene TRBV3-2) and TRBJ2-5; D perhaps matches TRBD1 (6 bases). Germline V gives CDR1 LGHDT, CDR2 YNNKEL (reference sequence). V was pared by 4 bases and J by 5 bases, with 14 bases between. This CDR3 has 14 residues. The CDR3 spells CASSPFGQGETQYF. CDR3 sequence (DNA): TGTGCCAGCAGCCCCTTTGGGCAGGGGGAGACCCAGTACTTC.

The genes are TRBV7-9 and TRBJ2-5; 13 bases are a match to TRBD2. Trimming took 6 bases from V and 5 from J; bases not matched to a gene: 6. This CDR3 comprises 15 residues. CDR1 SEHNR and CDR2 FQNEAQ come from the germline V gene (reference sequence). CDR3 region: CASRRLAGGGETQYF. CDR3 coding DNA: TGTGCCAGCAGGAGACTAGCGGGAGGAGGGGAGACCCAGTACTTC.

This sequence joins TRBV19 and TRBJ1-5, with D maybe TRBD1 (6 bases). This CDR3 is 17 amino acids long. V shed 5 bases and J shed 0 bases, with 17 bases lying between them. Germline V gene sequence: CDR1 LNHDA, CDR2 SQIVND (reference sequence). For the CDR3, the DNA is TGTGCCAGTAGTGCTTCCAACAGGGTTTATAGCAATCAGCCCCAGCATTTT. Protein: CASSASNRVYSNQPQHF. The full variable domain, in which reference TRBV19 and TRBJ1-5 provide the parts outside the CDR3, is DGGITQSPKYLFRKEGQNVTLSCEQNLNHDAMYWYRQDPGQGLRLIYYSQIVNDFQKGDIAEGYSVSREKKESFPLTVTSAQKNPTAFYLCASSASNRVYSNQPQHFGDGTRLSIL.

The J gene is TRBJ1-1, the V gene TRBV7-9; possibly TRBD1 for D (5 bases). V lost 5 bases and J lost 4, with 17 bases in between. CDR3 size: 15 residues. Germline V gene data show CDR1 as SEHNR and CDR2 as FQNEAQ (reference sequence). For the CDR3, the DNA is TGTGCCAGCAGCCTCAACACAGGAAGGTCCACTGAAGCTTTCTTT. Translating it yields CASSLNTGRSTEAFF.

This clone was seen a few times. The rearrangement links TRBV5-1 to TRBJ2-1; D could derive from TRBD1 or TRBD2 (6 bases each). The V gene's germline CDR1 is SGHRS and CDR2 YFSETQ. The CDR3 loop spans 15 amino acids. V lost 6 bases and J 8 bases, leaving 21 bases between the germline ends. The CDR3 reads CASTDAGDWFDEQFF. The CDR3 DNA sequence: TGCGCCAGCACTGATGCAGGGGACTGGTTTGATGAGCAGTTCTTC.

This chain uses TRBV11-3 with TRBJ2-1, with 8 bases identical to TRBD2. The junction had 7 bases not matched to a gene; V was cut back by 1 base and J by 8 bases. Germline V gene data show CDR1 as SGHNT and CDR2 as YENEEA. The CDR3 runs 15 residues. The CDR3 region has the DNA TGTGCCAGCAGCTTAGGGGTAGCGGGAAGCTATGAGCAGTTCTTC. Its translation is CASSLGVAGSYEQFF.

The chain recombines TRBV6-5 with TRBJ2-7; perhaps D is TRBD1 or TRBD2 (5 bases each). Between the trimmed V and J ends, which lost 7 bases and 1 base, there was a span of 14 bases. The CDR3 runs to 14 residues. Germline values: CDR1 MNHEY, CDR2 SVGAGI. The CDR3 bases are TGTGCCAGCATTGGGGGTTGGTATTCCTACGAGCAGTACTTC. It specifies CASIGGWYSYEQYF.

In this sample, this clone is medium-sized. The chain combines TRBV29-1 with TRBJ2-1; tentative D call: TRBD1 (6 bases). The CDR3 has 12 residues. CDR1 is SQVTM and CDR2 is ANQGSEA in the germline V gene. Trimming took off 4 bases at V and 10 bases at J, with 14 bases between the two ends. CDR3 DNA sequence: TGCAGCGTTGGGCAACAGGGATACGAGCAGTTCTTC. It translates to CSVGQQGYEQFF.